The TCR beta chain under discussion was sequenced for a study of CD8+ T cells in alopecia areata (dated 2018 in TCRdb). For context, the study as a whole: The treated patients took part in an open-label pilot trial in which moderate-to-severe alopecia areata was treated with oral tofacitinib at 5 to 10 mg twice daily. The study used high-throughput TCRbeta sequencing to examine T cell clonal expansion in alopecia areata, in both the C3H/HeJ mouse model and human patients. For the treated patients, the SALT score, which quantifies what percentage of scalp surface area is affected, served as the measure of disease severity. RNA was obtained with the PAXgene miRNA kit for fixed scalp, the miRNeasy kit for PBMCs, and the RNeasy kit for mouse skin. Scalp tissue and sorted CD4+ and CD8+ peripheral blood T cells from patchy and totalis/universalis alopecia areata patients and from healthy controls were covered by human TCRbeta sequencing. Biopsies were taken from tofacitinib-treated patients at baseline and again at 4 and 24 weeks into treatment, and several of those patients also had a later scalp biopsy. Tofacitinib was given for 6 to 18 months, followed by 6 months of follow-up off drug to assess delayed response and recurrence. Clonality in the scalp was compared among normal scalp (n=4), patchy alopecia areata scalp (n=8), and alopecia totalis/universalis scalp (n=8). TCRbeta CDR3 regions were amplified by immunoSEQ multiplex PCR using 35 Vbeta forward and 13 Jbeta reverse primers. The paper as a whole reports these results and caveats: Because the treated cohort was small and had only one nonresponder, larger studies are needed to examine links between baseline CD8+ expansion and response. TCR sequences shared between patients were less clear than in mice, possibly partly because of HLA diversity in the patient population. Scalp clonality and the number of expanded CD8+ clones among the top 100 scalp clones were significantly decreased by tofacitinib. During tofacitinib treatment, many expanded lesional clones remained in scalp and blood, and this persistence may partly explain relapse after treatment is stopped. Resident alphabeta T cells in normal human skin are also sequenced, complicating scalp TCR repertoire analysis, unlike mouse skin dominated by gammadelta T cells. Compared with normal scalp, lesional scalp, particularly in alopecia totalis/universalis, had higher clonality and more expanded CD8+ clones, which suggests antigenic drive.

Libraries were built with the immunoSEQ multiplex PCR assay. To provide template for TCR sequencing, every sample had RNA extracted and reverse transcribed into cDNA. SuperScript III was used to make first-strand cDNA, primed with a 2:1 mix of oligo-dT and random hexamers. Amplification bias was assessed with a synthetic immune receptor repertoire, and residual bias was removed computationally. The study's own analysis went as follows. Raw reads were preprocessed for error removal, and CDR3 was defined according to IMGT conventions as running from the conserved cysteine to phenylalanine. To get clonality, Shannon entropy was normalized by log2 of the number of productive unique TCRs and the result was subtracted from 1. Whether each scalp clone was CD4 or CD8 was inferred by checking scalp TCRbeta sequences against the CD4 and CD8 repertoires from sorted blood. The immuneACCESS repertoire file appears here via TCRdb, limited to in-frame rearrangements. These files lack a portion of the clones; in checked studies, under half of the deficit traces to unresolved V genes, and the cause of the others is not known. V and J calls and clone size come straight from that table; D and trimming were deduced from the DNA. Here the sample has around 270,000 clones; roughly 60% occur a single time. Approximately 2% of the sample lies in the top ten.

Comment on this clone: There is no known antigen for this receptor. The input lacks base qualities; no much larger clone sits a single base away.

V is shortened by 1 base, J by 6 bases, and the region joining them spans 9 bases. The germline V gene (reference sequence) gives CDR1 as LNHDA and CDR2 as SQIVND. Its CDR3 holds 13 amino acids, cysteine through phenylalanine. The DNA shown is the 39-base CDR3, in frame from base 1. The time point label, read with the paper, signifies: roughly 24 weeks on oral tofacitinib. Read against the paper, the sample's treatment or condition label means: oral pan-JAK inhibitor, 5-10 mg twice daily. Lesional scalp punch biopsies and peripheral blood were obtained from alopecia areata patients. After PBMCs were isolated by density centrifugation and stained for CD3, CD4 and CD8, a FACSAria was used to sort CD4+ and CD8+ T cells.

The starting material was CD4+ T cells sorted from blood, obtained at week 24, from a patient treated with tofacitinib. This sequence uses TRBV19 and TRBJ1-2; the D gene is perhaps TRBD1, on 6 matching bases. The TCR was taken from a human donor with alopecia areata. The nucleotides are TGTGCCAGTAGTATAGGGCGACAGGATGGCTACACCTTC. This codes for CASSIGRQDGYTF.